These 25 T cell receptor beta chains came from one sample sequenced in a study of CD4+ T cells in melanoma. This table comes from immunoSEQ multiplex PCR, and its TCRdb copy is limited to in-frame clones, with some not included. The data contain about 140,000 clones, around 90% of them singletons. The source is a human donor with melanoma.

This clone has only one observation. The chain carries TRBV2 and TRBJ1-1; possible D gene TRBD1, 6 bases. The CDR3 is made up of 12 amino acids. The germline V gene has CDR1 SNHLY and CDR2 FYNNEI. V shed 8 bases and J shed 3 bases, with 10 bases lying between them. The CDR3 DNA reads TGTGCCAGCGAGACAGGAGACACTGAAGCTTTCTTT. The encoded protein is CASETGDTEAFF.

The chain carries TRBV6-1 and TRBJ2-7, with 13 nucleotides matching TRBD2. CDR1 and CDR2 from the germline V gene are MNHNS and SASEGT. Germline trimming cut 7 bases from V and 3 bases from J; bases unmatched to any gene: 6. The CDR3 is 15 amino acids. In DNA form, the CDR3 reads TGTGCCAGCACCCCGACTAGCGGGGGGAACTACGAGCAGTACTTC. It yields the protein CASTPTSGGNYEQYF.

This sequence joins TRBV5-4 and TRBJ2-5; D might be TRBD2 (6 bases). The CDR3 is 15 residues long. Deletions cut 1 base from V and 3 bases from J, with 13 bases between. Per germline, CDR1 SGHNT and CDR2 YYREEE (reference sequence). The CDR3: CASSLRLGGEETQYF. CDR3 nucleotide sequence: TGTGCCAGCAGCTTGCGGTTGGGCGGGGAAGAGACCCAGTACTTC. Full variable domain (outside the CDR3, taken from reference TRBV5-4 and TRBJ2-5): ETGVTQSPTHLIKTRGQQVTLRCSSQSGHNTVSWYQQALGQGPQFIFQYYREEENGRGNFPPRFSGLQFPNYSSELNVNALELDDSALYLCASSLRLGGEETQYFGPGTRLLVL.

J is TRBJ1-2 and V is TRBV13; D not certain. From germline, CDR1 is PRHDT and CDR2 FYEKMQ (reference sequence). The V end was cut by 2 bases, the J end by 4 bases, with 5 bases between. The CDR3 totals 12 residues. The CDR3 sequence is CASSLHSYGYTF. CDR3 DNA: TGTGCCAGCAGCTTACACAGCTATGGCTACACCTTC.

This clone was counted once. V gene TRBV19 combines with J gene TRBJ1-5; the match to TRBD1 covers 7 bases. Germline CDR1 LNHDA, CDR2 SQIVND (reference sequence). The V and J ends lost 6 bases and 1 base, in that order; junction bases with no gene match: 6. This CDR3 is built from 15 residues. The DNA of the CDR3 is TGTGCCAGTAGAAATGACAGGGCGAGCAATCAGCCCCAGCATTTT. It yields the protein CASRNDRASNQPQHF.

The chain has TRBV5-4 and TRBJ1-2; D gene uncertain. Trimming took off 0 bases at V and 8 bases at J, with 14 bases between the two ends. The CDR3 extends over 14 amino acids. CDR1 and CDR2 (germline): SGHNT, YYREEE (reference sequence). The DNA of the CDR3 is TGTGCCAGCAGCTTGGAGGACGCCCGTCGGGGCTACACCTTC. It encodes CASSLEDARRGYTF.

This clone was seen a few times. This chain links TRBV2 with TRBJ2-5; no clear D. From germline, CDR1 is SNHLY and CDR2 FYNNEI. This CDR3 has 12 residues. V was shortened by 7 bases and J by 2 bases, with 8 bases between the two germline ends. CDR3 bases: TGTGCCAGCAAGAACGTACAAGAGACCCAGTACTTC. Translated, it gives CASKNVQETQYF.

The chain couples TRBV5-1 to TRBJ1-1, with 11 nucleotides matching TRBD1. Germline values: CDR1 SGHRS, CDR2 YFSETQ. Unmatched junction bases numbered 5, after V lost 3 bases and J lost 4 bases. CDR3 length equals 15 residues. Here the CDR3 reads CASSSGQGEITEAFF. DNA for the CDR3: TGCGCCAGCAGCTCGGGACAGGGGGAAATCACTGAAGCTTTCTTT.

This chain connects TRBV11-2 to TRBJ2-3; the match to TRBD1 covers 8 bases. V trimming: 5 bases; J trimming: 1 base; junction bases outside the gene matches: 8. Germline assignment: CDR1 SGHAT and CDR2 FQNNGV. The CDR3 is 16 residues long. CDR3 in DNA: TGTGCCAGCAGCCCCCGACAGGGGAGCGGCACAGATACGCAGTATTTT. The encoded protein is CASSPRQGSGTDTQYF.

V usage is TRBV6-1 and J usage is TRBJ1-4; 7 bases match TRBD1. The CDR3 has 13 residues. The germline V gene has CDR1 MNHNS and CDR2 SASEGT. V dropped 6 bases and J dropped 8; count of bases not matched to a gene: 6. The DNA for the CDR3 is TGTGCCAGCAGGATACAGGGGAAGGAAAAACTGTTTTTT. Protein: CASRIQGKEKLFF.

J is TRBJ2-3 and V is TRBV5-6; a weak D match, TRBD1 (7 bases). The CDR3 loop spans 14 amino acids. Between the trimmed V and J ends, which lost 5 bases and 6 bases, there was a span of 16 bases. CDR1 and CDR2 (germline): SGHDT, YYEEEE. CDR3 residues: CASSPWTGGDTQYF. CDR3 sequence (DNA): TGTGCCAGCAGTCCGTGGACAGGAGGGGATACGCAGTATTTT.

The rearrangement joins TRBV18 to TRBJ1-3; TRBD1 matches at 7 bases. The V and J ends lost 1 base and 0 bases, in that order; junction bases with no gene match: 12. Germline V CDR1 and CDR2: KGHSH, LQKENI. This CDR3 contains 19 residues. This CDR3 reads CASSPLTGKQISSGNTIYF. CDR3 DNA: TGTGCCAGCTCACCACTGACAGGGAAACAAATCTCCTCTGGAAACACCATATATTTT.

This clone was recorded only once. The V and J genes are TRBV10-2 and TRBJ1-6, with D possibly matching TRBD1 (5 bases). The germline CDR1 and CDR2 sequences are WSHSY and SAAADI. The length of the CDR3 is 15 residues. The V and J ends lost 3 bases and 5 bases respectively, with 11 bases between them. The CDR3 nucleotides are TGCGCCAGCAGTGACTCCGGGACTGATAATTCACCCCTCCACTTT. This gives the protein CASSDSGTDNSPLHF.

This chain joins TRBV2 and TRBJ1-4; TRBD1 agrees at 7 bases. V shed 4 bases, J shed 3 bases, and the junction held 5 bases outside the gene matches. This CDR3 contains 15 residues. Germline CDR1 is SNHLY and CDR2 is FYNNEI. The CDR3 coding sequence is TGTGCCAGCAGTGTGTGGCAGGGGGCTAATGAAAAACTGTTTTTT. The encoded protein is CASSVWQGANEKLFF.

The chain employs TRBV7-9 and TRBJ2-1; 9 bases are shared with TRBD2. V was pared by 5 bases and J by 8 bases, with 13 bases of the junction left unmatched. CDR1 is SEHNR, CDR2 FQNEAQ, per germline (reference sequence). The CDR3 has 16 amino acids. CDR3 nucleotides: TGTGCCAGCAGCCCTTTAGTAGCGGGGGAGTCGCATGAGCAGTTCTTC. It translates to CASSPLVAGESHEQFF.

This clone is a singleton in its sample. This chain uses TRBV7-6 with TRBJ2-6; D remains unclear. Germline CDR1 is SGHVS and CDR2 is FNYEAQ. The CDR3 runs to 16 residues. Trimming shortened V by 1 base and J by 0 bases, and 7 bases separated the two germline ends. The CDR3 DNA sequence: TGTGCCAGCAGCTTAGTGCGGCGCTCTGGGGCCAACGTCCTGACTTTC. Translating it yields CASSLVRRSGANVLTF.

The chain is built from TRBV5-6 and TRBJ2-4; D is unclear. In germline, CDR1 is SGHDT, CDR2 YYEEEE. V was trimmed by 1 base and J by 5 bases, leaving 13 bases between them. CDR3 length: 15 residues. The CDR3 sequence is CASSLWLITENIQYF. CDR3 coding DNA: TGTGCCAGCAGCTTGTGGCTCATAACTGAAAACATTCAGTACTTC.

The rearrangement joins TRBV4-2 to TRBJ1-3; D possibly corresponds to TRBD1 (5 bases). Deletions cut 1 base from V and 4 bases from J, with 8 bases between. The CDR3 is 14 residues long. Germline values: CDR1 LGHNA, CDR2 YNFKEQ. Here the CDR3 reads CASSQGQPGNTIYF. CDR3 coding DNA: TGTGCCAGCAGCCAAGGACAGCCGGGAAACACCATATATTTT.

The chain joins TRBV6-7 to TRBJ1-3; no firm D call. TRBV6-7 is sorted into the ORF group, with uncertain function. Trimming shortened V by 0 bases and J by 2 bases, and 14 bases separated the two germline ends. The CDR3 runs 17 residues. The CDR3 DNA reads TGTGCCAGCAGTTACTCGAGTACCGGCAACCCTGGAAACACCATATATTTT. This sequence encodes CASSYSSTGNPGNTIYF.

In DNA, the CDR3 is TGCGCCAGCAGGGGTCGGGGAATCGACACTGAAGCTTTCTTT. The encoded protein is CASRGRGIDTEAFF. The rearrangement uses TRBV5-1 and TRBJ1-1, with unresolved D. There are 14 residues in the CDR3. Per the germline V gene, CDR1 is SGHRS and CDR2 is YFSETQ. V was pared by 5 bases and J by 3 bases, with 14 bases between.

V and J are TRBV2 and TRBJ1-6, with TRBD1 identical over 10 bases. J gave up 8 bases and V 4 bases, and 5 bases lay outside the gene matches. Germline CDR1 reads SNHLY; CDR2 reads FYNNEI. The CDR3 is made up of 15 amino acids. The CDR3 protein is CASSVRDRGDSPLHF. The CDR3 DNA is TGTGCCAGCAGTGTTCGGGACAGGGGAGATTCACCCCTCCACTTT.

The chain carries TRBV15 and TRBJ2-2; 10 nucleotides match TRBD1. Germline-derived CDR1 and CDR2 are LNHNV and YYDKDF (reference sequence). V was clipped by 3 bases and J by 4 bases; unmatched bases: 2. CDR3 length: 15 residues. The DNA for the CDR3 is TGTGCCACCAGCAGCAGGACAGGGGGCACCGGGGAGCTGTTTTTT. This gives the protein CATSSRTGGTGELFF. Full variable domain (remainder filled in from reference TRBV15 and TRBJ2-2): DAMVIQNPRYQVTQFGKPVTLSCSQTLNHNVMYWYQQKSSQAPKLLFHYYDKDFNNEADTPDNFQSRRPNTSFCFLDIRSPGLGDTAMYLCATSSRTGGTGELFFGEGSRLTVL.

This chain joins TRBV7-6 and TRBJ2-1; D not certain. The germline V gene encodes CDR1 SGHVS and CDR2 FNYEAQ. This CDR3 has 15 residues. V was shortened by 3 bases and J by 0 bases, with 9 bases between the two germline ends. The CDR3 DNA sequence: TGTGCCAGCAGCTTGGATAGGAGCTCCTACAATGAGCAGTTCTTC. Translation: CASSLDRSSYNEQFF. The full variable domain, completed using reference TRBV7-6 and TRBJ2-1, is GAGVSQSPRYKVTKRGQDVALRCDPISGHVSLYWYRQALGQGPEFLTYFNYEAQQDKSGLPNDRFSAERPEGSISTLTIQRTEQRDSAMYRCASSLDRSSYNEQFFGPGTRLTVL.

V and J are TRBV5-4 and TRBJ2-5; D might be TRBD1 (6 bases). CDR3 length: 14 residues. Germline values: CDR1 SGHNT, CDR2 YYREEE (reference sequence). The V and J ends lost 3 bases and 0 bases respectively, with 9 bases between them. In nucleotides, the CDR3 is TGTGCCAGCAGCTCCAACAGGGACCAAGAGACCCAGTACTTC. This gives the protein CASSSNRDQETQYF. Variable domain in full (rest from reference TRBV5-4 and TRBJ2-5): ETGVTQSPTHLIKTRGQQVTLRCSSQSGHNTVSWYQQALGQGPQFIFQYYREEENGRGNFPPRFSGLQFPNYSSELNVNALELDDSALYLCASSSNRDQETQYFGPGTRLLVL.

The rearrangement uses TRBV4-2 and TRBJ1-6; D call uncertain. V lost 0 bases and J lost 10, with 16 bases in between. The CDR3 has 16 residues. Germline V CDR1 and CDR2: LGHNA, YNFKEQ. The CDR3 sequence: CASSQDGRASGSPLHF. As DNA, the CDR3 is TGTGCCAGCAGCCAAGACGGGAGGGCGTCGGGATCACCCCTCCACTTT.